Below, one T cell receptor beta chain is given with its context. The germline V gene encodes CDR1 SGHRS and CDR2 YFSETQ. V dropped 4 bases and J dropped 8; count of bases not matched to a gene: 6. CDR3 length: 14 residues. TCRdb re-called the RT-PCR reads with MiXCR, one entry per CDR3 protein. The sample holds 24,000 or so distinct CDR3 sequences, around 28% seen once. This specimen comes from a study of patients and donors after allogeneic stem cell transplantation. The receptor's source is a human donor who was either an allogeneic HSCT recipient or a stem cell or donor lymphocyte infusion donor (not recorded which). It is not recorded whose cells these are; they may come from a transplant donor. The sequencing input was blood, either unsorted or a sorted T cell fraction (not recorded which). The gene calls are TRBV5-1 and TRBJ1-4; TRBD1 agrees at 9 bases. CDR3 sequence (DNA): TGCGCCAGCAGCCCGGGACAGGGTGCGGAAAAACTGTTTTTT. This translates into CASSPGQGAEKLFF.